This T cell receptor beta chain comes out of a study of blood T cell repertoires in COVID-19. Study as a whole: Sites across the United States, Italy and Spain contributed samples from acute and convalescent COVID-19. Sources were T cells, B-cell-depleted T cells, or PBMCs; the material itself was cDNA or gDNA.

In the original processing: Amplified reference gene primers provided the basis for estimating nucleated cell counts. Clones were read by immunoSEQ multiplex PCR, and TCRdb kept only the in-frame ones, dropping some. The V and J calls and clone size were taken over from that table, and D and trimming were inferred from the DNA. The sample shows tens of thousands of clones, 70% to 90% of them seen only once. The clonotype was recovered from a woman older than 75 with active or convalescent COVID-19. Sequences were obtained from peripheral blood.

The CDR3 is CASSFFAQTDEQFF. The DNA for the CDR3 is TGTGCCAGCAGCTTCTTCGCCCAGACAGATGAGCAGTTCTTC. V gene TRBV7-3 combines with J gene TRBJ2-1; a possible D gene is TRBD1 (5 bases). Looked up from germline, CDR1 is SGHTA and CDR2 is FQGTGA. Trimming stripped 3 bases from V and 8 bases from J, with 14 bases between. The CDR3 extends over 14 amino acids.